The 13 T cell receptor beta chains below all came from one sample that was sequenced in a study of shared T cell receptors in the human thymus. The table came from immunoSEQ multiplex PCR; TCRdb's copy has only in-frame clones and leaves some out. The profile shows about 730,000 clones, 70% to 90% of them singletons. The same sample was also studied in work on human thymus T cells.

The sequenced sample was thymocytes. These TCRs come from a girl in the first two years of life with a congenital heart defect.

This clone showed up just a few times. The chain uses TRBV7-8 and TRBJ2-3; possible D gene TRBD2, 5 bases. Between the trimmed V and J ends, which lost 1 base and 2 bases, there was a span of 19 bases. The CDR3 is made up of 18 amino acids. CDR1 and CDR2 (germline): SGHVS, FQNEAQ. The CDR3: CASSLVRSVGLPTDTQYF. The CDR3 DNA sequence: TGTGCCAGCAGCTTAGTTCGGTCGGTAGGACTCCCCACAGATACGCAGTATTTT.

V gene TRBV9 combines with J gene TRBJ2-2; tentatively, D is TRBD2 (5 bases). The CDR3 has 17 amino acids. CDR1 is SGDLS, CDR2 YYNGEE, per germline. Trimming shortened V by 0 bases and J by 3 bases, and 15 bases separated the two germline ends. CDR3 nucleotides: TGTGCCAGCAGCGTAGAGGGCCGGGGAAGGGACACCGGGGAGCTGTTTTTT. Its protein product is CASSVEGRGRDTGELFF.

V gene TRBV5-6 combines with J gene TRBJ1-4, with a weak D call TRBD1 (6 bases). The CDR3 extends over 15 amino acids. Per the germline V gene, CDR1 is SGHDT and CDR2 is YYEEEE. V lost 3 bases and J 8 bases, leaving 17 bases between the germline ends. Written as DNA, the CDR3 is TGTGCCAGCAGCTATAGGGCAGGGGCTGACGAAAAACTGTTTTTT. Amino acid sequence: CASSYRAGADEKLFF. Based on the CDR3 plus reference TRBV5-6 and TRBJ1-4, the full variable domain is DAGVTQSPTHLIKTRGQQVTLRCSPKSGHDTVSWYQQALGQGPQFIFQYYEEEERQRGNFPDRFSGHQFPNYSSELNVNALLLGDSALYLCASSYRAGADEKLFFGSGTQLSVL.

The rearrangement links TRBV29-1 to TRBJ2-1; TRBD1 is a possible D gene (6 bases). Trimming took off 6 bases at V and 0 bases at J, with 21 bases between the two ends. From germline, CDR1 is SQVTM and CDR2 ANQGSEA. CDR3 length equals 17 residues. The CDR3 region is CSVLRGRSSFSYNEQFF. CDR3 sequence (DNA): TGCAGCGTCCTCAGGGGCAGGTCCTCATTCTCCTACAATGAGCAGTTCTTC.

This chain joins TRBV9 and TRBJ2-1; D is uncertain. CDR1 SGDLS and CDR2 YYNGEE come from the germline V gene. The CDR3 is made up of 13 amino acids. V was cut by 2 bases and J by 5 bases, with 8 bases left in between. The CDR3 nucleotides are TGTGCCAGCAGCGTCAACACCCACAATGAGCAGTTCTTC. Residues: CASSVNTHNEQFF.

This sequence joins TRBV11-2 and TRBJ2-1; TRBD2 aligns across 11 bases. The CDR3 has 16 amino acids. Germline values: CDR1 SGHAT, CDR2 FQNNGV. Unmatched junction bases numbered 6, after V lost 0 bases and J lost 8 bases. CDR3 DNA: TGTGCCAGCAGCTTAGAGTCATTAGCGGGGGGGCATGAGCAGTTCTTC. Translating gives CASSLESLAGGHEQFF.

The chain uses TRBV4-3 and TRBJ1-2; D call uncertain. Trimming removed 4 bases from V and 4 bases from J, with 13 bases in between. CDR3 size: 14 residues. Germline CDR1 and CDR2: LGHNA and YSLEER. The CDR3 DNA reads as TGCGCCAGCAGCCCCCAGGATGGCCTCTATGGCTACACCTTC. This encodes CASSPQDGLYGYTF.

V usage is TRBV7-9 and J usage is TRBJ2-7; D remains unclear. The CDR3 totals 12 residues. Germline V gene data show CDR1 as SEHNR and CDR2 as FQNEAQ (reference sequence). The V gene lost 5 bases and the J gene lost 6 bases, with 11 bases spanning the gap. CDR3 protein: CASSPDTVEQYF. The CDR3 bases are TGTGCCAGCAGCCCAGACACCGTCGAGCAGTACTTC.

This chain links TRBV15 with TRBJ1-1; D remains unclear. This CDR3 spans 14 amino acids. Germline assignment: CDR1 LNHNV and CDR2 YYDKDF (reference sequence). V was trimmed by 3 bases and J by 1 base, leaving 9 bases between them. This chain's CDR3 is CATSRGEWNTEAFF. The CDR3 coding sequence is TGTGCCACCAGCAGGGGAGAGTGGAACACTGAAGCTTTCTTT.

This clone was seen only a few times. This chain links TRBV5-5 with TRBJ1-1; D may be TRBD1 (5 bases). This CDR3 has 18 residues. Trimming cost V 4 bases and J 1 base, with 23 bases left between them. Germline CDR1 SGHKS, CDR2 YYEKEE (reference sequence). This CDR3 is CASSPVWAGIFENTEAFF. The CDR3 nucleotides are TGTGCCAGCAGCCCGGTGTGGGCAGGGATTTTTGAGAACACTGAAGCTTTCTTT.

V usage is TRBV9 and J usage is TRBJ2-6; D call uncertain. Per the germline V gene, CDR1 is SGDLS and CDR2 is YYNGEE. There are 18 residues in the CDR3. The germline V and J ends were trimmed by 2 bases and 2 bases, with 17 bases remaining between them. The CDR3 coding sequence is TGTGCCAGCAGCGTGGTCGGTCGACTCGCGGCTGGGGCCAACGTCCTGACTTTC. It codes for CASSVVGRLAAGANVLTF.

Here the CDR3 DNA reads TGTGCCAGCGGCATTGGACAGATGAACACTGAAGCTTTCTTT. This sequence encodes CASGIGQMNTEAFF. This sequence joins TRBV27 and TRBJ1-1, with TRBD1 as a possible D gene (6 bases). This CDR3 contains 14 residues. The germline V and J ends were trimmed by 8 bases and 0 bases, with 13 bases remaining between them. The V gene's germline CDR1 is MNHEY and CDR2 SMNVEV (reference sequence).

V usage is TRBV7-6 and J usage is TRBJ2-3; 7 bases map to TRBD2. J lost 4 bases, V lost 1 base, and 11 bases had no gene match. This CDR3 region has 17 residues. The germline CDR1 and CDR2 sequences are SGHVS and FNYEAQ. The CDR3 sequence is CASSLGDFPRESDTQYF. CDR3 bases: TGTGCCAGCAGCTTAGGGGACTTCCCGCGGGAGTCAGATACGCAGTATTTT.